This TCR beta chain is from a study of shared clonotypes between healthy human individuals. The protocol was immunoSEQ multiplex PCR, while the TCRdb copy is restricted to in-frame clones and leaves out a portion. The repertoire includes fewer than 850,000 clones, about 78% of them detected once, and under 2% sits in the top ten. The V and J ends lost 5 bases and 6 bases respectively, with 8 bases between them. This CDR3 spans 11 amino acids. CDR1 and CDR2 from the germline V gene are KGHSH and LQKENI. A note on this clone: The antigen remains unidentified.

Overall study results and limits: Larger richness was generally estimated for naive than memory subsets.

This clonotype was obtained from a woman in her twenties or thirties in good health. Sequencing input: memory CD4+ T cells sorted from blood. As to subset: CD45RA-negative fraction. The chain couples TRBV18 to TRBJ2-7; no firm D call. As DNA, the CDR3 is TGTGCCAGCTCAGGTGGGCTCGAGCAGTACTTC. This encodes CASSGGLEQYF. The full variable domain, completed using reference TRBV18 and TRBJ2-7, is NAGVMQNPRHLVRRRGQEARLRCSPMKGHSHVYWYRQLPEEGLKFMVYLQKENIIDESGMPKERFSAEFPKEGPSILRIQQVVRGDSAAYFCASSGGLEQYFGPGTRLTVT.